The next 32 T cell receptor beta chains were all read from a single sample in a study of T cells in Graves' hyperthyroidism and ophthalmopathy. Amplification targeted TCR beta CDR3 regions from RNA transcripts. Researchers ran a first-round RT-PCR on the TCR CDR3 using the HTBI primer set. MiXCR, run by TCRdb on the multiplex PCR reads, gives a single entry per CDR3 protein. This sample yields fewer than 500,000 distinct CDR3 sequences, of which roughly 14% are seen a single time; roughly 13% belongs to the top ten. The sequencing sample was made of blood. The receptors were gathered from a man between 18 and 29 years old with Graves' ophthalmopathy.

This clonotype came up a few times. For the CDR3, the DNA is TGTGCCAGCAGGGGGGGTGGTTCTTGGGAGACCCAGTACTTC. Translated, it gives CASRGGGSWETQYF. The chain recombines TRBV27 with TRBJ2-5; TRBD2 is a possible D gene (6 bases). V dropped 6 bases and J dropped 5 bases, with 16 bases sitting between them. Germline V lookup: CDR1 MNHEY, CDR2 SMNVEV (reference sequence). This CDR3 comprises 14 residues.

This clonotype has at least ten counts. This sequence joins TRBV5-1 and TRBJ1-1; perhaps TRBD1 as D (5 bases). Germline V lookup: CDR1 SGHRS, CDR2 YFSETQ. Trimming shortened V by 0 bases and J by 5 bases, and 8 bases separated the two germline ends. This CDR3 comprises 13 residues. For the CDR3, the DNA is TGCGCCAGCAGCTTGGTCAGGGAAACTGAAGCTTTCTTT. This gives the protein CASSLVRETEAFF.

This clonotype was seen only a few times. The chain has TRBV11-2 and TRBJ1-3, with TRBD1 matching 7 bases. Unmatched junction bases numbered 6, after V lost 1 base and J lost 3 bases. The CDR3 extends over 16 amino acids. Germline CDR1 SGHAT, CDR2 FQNNGV. The CDR3 coding sequence is TGTGCCAGCAGCTTAGGGAGGGGGCCTTATGGAAACACCATATATTTT. Translating it yields CASSLGRGPYGNTIYF.

The V gene is TRBV7-2, the J gene TRBJ2-7; the match to TRBD2 covers 7 bases. With V trimmed by 3 bases and J by 4 bases, 6 bases remained unmatched. This CDR3 has 14 residues. CDR1 and CDR2 (germline): SGHTA, FQGNSA. The CDR3: CASSLGLIQYEQYF. The CDR3 bases are TGTGCCAGCAGCTTGGGACTAATCCAATACGAGCAGTACTTC.

Turning to this clonotype: This CDR3 fails to terminate in the conserved phenylalanine or tryptophan, so it likely reflects a read error. V gene TRBV20-1 combines with J gene TRBJ2-7, with TRBD2 identical over 12 bases. Per the germline V gene, CDR1 is DFQATT and CDR2 is SNEGSKA (reference sequence). The ends lost 6 bases at V and 7 bases at J; junction bases unmatched: 19. This CDR3 has 17 amino acids. The CDR3: CSATGLAGSLYLREQYL. The CDR3 nucleotides read TGCAGTGCAACCGGACTAGCGGGGTCCCTTTACCTACGGGAGCAGTACCTC.

There are many counts of this clonotype. V and J are TRBV6-5 and TRBJ1-4, with D unclear. The germline gives CDR1 MNHEY, CDR2 SVGAGI. The CDR3 is made up of 12 amino acids. V was pared by 0 bases and J by 7 bases, with 3 bases between. The CDR3, as DNA: TGTGCCAGCAGTTACTCATCTGAAAAACTGTTTTTT. Amino acid sequence: CASSYSSEKLFF.

This chain uses TRBV18 with TRBJ2-7; 8 bases fit TRBD2. J lost 3 bases, V lost 0 bases, and 7 bases had no gene match. Per the germline V gene, CDR1 is KGHSH and CDR2 is LQKENI. The CDR3 has 16 amino acids. CDR3 nucleotide sequence: TGTGCCAGCTCACCACCAGCGGGAGAGGGGGACTACGAGCAGTACTTC. As protein: CASSPPAGEGDYEQYF.

Comment on this clonotype: Compared with germline, one end of the junction differs, possibly owing to a read error. The rearrangement links TRBV5-1 to TRBJ1-2, with D perhaps matching TRBD1 (6 bases). Germline assignment: CDR1 SGHRS and CDR2 YFSETQ. The CDR3 has 13 amino acids. The CDR3 reads CAGSFGQYYGYTF. CDR3 sequence (DNA): TGCGCCGGCAGCTTCGGACAGTATTATGGCTACACCTTC.

The CDR3 loop is CSARDAATGGTEAFF. CDR3 DNA: TGCAGTGCTAGAGATGCGGCGACAGGGGGGACTGAAGCTTTCTTT. The chain links TRBV20-1 to TRBJ1-1, with 9 bases matching TRBD1. This CDR3 spans 15 amino acids. Germline CDR1 and CDR2: DFQATT and SNEGSKA (reference sequence). J lost 5 bases, V lost 0 bases, and 7 bases had no gene match.

In its sample, this clonotype was seen a few times. The chain uses TRBV4-1 and TRBJ1-6, with D possibly TRBD1 on 6 matching bases. The CDR3 length is 17 residues. The germline V gene has CDR1 MGHRA and CDR2 YSYEKL. Trimming removed 1 base from V and 0 bases from J, with 10 bases in between. CDR3 loop: CASSQVTGSSYNSPLHF. CDR3 sequence (DNA): TGCGCCAGCAGCCAAGTAACAGGGAGCTCCTATAATTCACCCCTCCACTTT.

This clonotype has just a few counts. With a much larger clone just one base away, this may be a read error. The chain carries TRBV2 and TRBJ2-7, with TRBD2 matching 12 bases. The germline gives CDR1 SNHLY, CDR2 FYNNEI. V was clipped by 9 bases and J by 0 bases; unmatched bases: 6. The CDR3 length is 15 residues. CDR3 region: CASGLAGGSSYEQYF. CDR3 nucleotide sequence: TGTGCCAGTGGGCTAGCGGGGGGGAGCTCCTACGAGCAGTACTTC.

This clonotype has a count of ten or more. The V call is TRBV27, the J call TRBJ2-3; D may match TRBD1 or TRBD2 (5 bases each). The CDR3 spans 15 residues. Trimming stripped 3 bases from V and 6 bases from J, with 16 bases between. Germline V gives CDR1 MNHEY, CDR2 SMNVEV (reference sequence). The CDR3 nucleotides read TGTGCCAGCAGTTTTGGGACGGACGTATGGGATACGCAGTATTTT. Protein product: CASSFGTDVWDTQYF.

This clonotype turned up a few times. A much larger clone is a single base away; this may be a read error. The chain employs TRBV5-1 and TRBJ1-4; the match to TRBD1 covers 8 bases. Germline trimming cut 3 bases from V and 6 bases from J; bases unmatched to any gene: 4. This CDR3 is built from 14 residues. CDR1 is SGHRS, CDR2 YFSETQ, per germline. The CDR3 region has the DNA TGCGCCAGCAGCTCGGGACAGGAGGATGAAAAACTGTTTTTT. It encodes CASSSGQEDEKLFF.

There are many counts of this clonotype. J is TRBJ2-5 and V is TRBV30; D might be TRBD2 (6 bases). CDR1 and CDR2 from the germline V gene are GTSNPN and SVGIG (reference sequence). Trimming cost V 0 bases and J 2 bases, with 16 bases left between them. The CDR3 contains 16 residues. The CDR3 here is CAWSVGSRRGQETQYF. CDR3 nucleotide sequence: TGTGCCTGGAGTGTAGGCAGTAGGCGGGGACAAGAGACCCAGTACTTC.

This clonotype was found many times. J is TRBJ1-5 and V is TRBV20-1; D is perhaps TRBD1 (5 bases). The V gene's germline CDR1 is DFQATT and CDR2 SNEGSKA (reference sequence). This CDR3 has 16 amino acids. V was trimmed by 0 bases and J by 0 bases, leaving 12 bases between them. Here the CDR3 DNA reads TGCAGTGCTAGAGATCCAAGGGGTTATAGCAATCAGCCCCAGCATTTT. It translates to CSARDPRGYSNQPQHF.

This clonotype has ten or more counts. The chain joins TRBV10-3 to TRBJ2-3; 8 positions match TRBD1. The junction had 7 bases not matched to a gene; V was cut back by 8 bases and J by 0 bases. CDR3 length: 15 residues. CDR1 is ENHRY and CDR2 is SYGVKD in the germline V gene. The DNA for the CDR3 is TGTGCCATCGGCGGCAGGGGGCCTAGCACAGATACGCAGTATTTT. As protein: CAIGGRGPSTDTQYF.

This clonotype has ten or more counts. The chain employs TRBV3-1 and TRBJ1-5; D gene unclear. V was trimmed by 0 bases and J by 4 bases, leaving 7 bases between them. The CDR3 sequence is 14 residues long. In germline, CDR1 is LGHDT, CDR2 YNNKEL (reference sequence). CDR3 nucleotide sequence: TGTGCCAGCAGCCAAGATGTGGGAAATCAGCCCCAGCATTTT. Protein: CASSQDVGNQPQHF.

Details on this clonotype: A much larger clone differs from this one at a single base, so this may be a read error. The V call is TRBV7-9, the J call TRBJ1-4; D unresolved. CDR1 and CDR2 from the germline V gene are SEHNR and FQNEAQ (reference sequence). With 5 bases removed from V and 7 bases from J, the gap between germline ends came to 17 bases. The CDR3 consists of 15 residues. The CDR3 DNA reads TGTGCCAGCAGCCGGCTGGGAAACATTGCTGAAAAACTGTTTTTT. Translated: CASSRLGNIAEKLFF.

Worth noting for this clonotype: A much bigger clone sits one base away, suggesting this may be a read error. V usage is TRBV19 and J usage is TRBJ1-5; D may be TRBD1 (6 bases). The J call may not be correct, given that the DNA end is closer to TRBJ2-3. Germline assignment: CDR1 LNHDA and CDR2 SQIVND (reference sequence). The CDR3 spans 15 residues. The CDR3 sequence is CASSAQGRSNQPQYF. In DNA form, the CDR3 reads TGTGCCAGTAGTGCACAGGGACGTAGCAATCAGCCCCAGTATTTT.

Comment on this clonotype: The limits of the CDR3 on the DNA are not certain, so only TCRdb's listed CDR3 is given. The chain couples TRBV6-1 to TRBJ1-2. Germline V gives CDR1 MNHNS, CDR2 SASEGT. A total of 15 residues make up the CDR3, ends included. CDR3 protein: CASSEAQGLGMGYTF.

A few counts support this clonotype. The V gene is TRBV18, the J gene TRBJ1-2, with D possibly matching TRBD1 (6 bases). Germline values: CDR1 KGHSH, CDR2 LQKENI. The germline V and J ends were trimmed by 3 bases and 7 bases, with 12 bases remaining between them. The CDR3 covers 13 residues. CDR3 nucleotide sequence: TGTGCCAGCTCACCTACAGGGTTGGGTGGCTACACCTTC. It specifies CASSPTGLGGYTF.

This clonotype was seen repeatedly, ten times or more. This chain links TRBV10-1 with TRBJ1-1, with 8 bases aligning to TRBD1. This CDR3 is built from 13 residues. With V trimmed by 9 bases and J by 0 bases, 3 bases remained unmatched. CDR1 WNHNN and CDR2 SYGVQD come from the germline V gene (reference sequence). Here the CDR3 reads CARRTGMNTEAFF. CDR3 bases: TGCGCCAGGAGGACAGGGATGAACACTGAAGCTTTCTTT.

In the case of this clonotype: Just one base apart from a much larger clone, this may be a read error. V gene TRBV7-3 combines with J gene TRBJ2-3; D is unclear. CDR1 is SGHTA and CDR2 is FQGTGA in the germline V gene. This CDR3 has 12 amino acids. CDR3 bases: TGTGCCAGCAACTTACCCCCAGATACGCAGTATTTT. Translation: CASNLPPDTQYF.

The table lists this clonotype with many counts. The chain joins TRBV24-1 to TRBJ2-1, with D perhaps TRBD1 or TRBD2 (6 bases each). Germline CDR1 is KGHDR and CDR2 is SFDVKD. V dropped 10 bases and J dropped 7 bases, with 10 bases sitting between them. The CDR3 is made up of 11 amino acids. The CDR3 DNA is TGTGCCACAGGGGGGTCTAATGAGCAGTTCTTC. It specifies CATGGSNEQFF.

This clonotype was detected ten times or more. This chain uses TRBV6-1 with TRBJ1-5; 8 nucleotides match TRBD1. This CDR3 comprises 16 residues. Germline CDR1 is MNHNS and CDR2 is SASEGT. V lost 5 bases, J lost 4 bases, and 10 bases stayed unmatched. For the CDR3, the DNA is TGTGCCAGCAGTCACGGACAGGGCATGGGGAATCAGCCCCAGCATTTT. This codes for CASSHGQGMGNQPQHF.

This clonotype was counted between two and nine times. The chain joins TRBV3-1 to TRBJ2-4, with 8 bases identical to TRBD1. Germline V lookup: CDR1 LGHDT, CDR2 YNNKEL (reference sequence). Germline trimming cut 3 bases from V and 9 bases from J; bases unmatched to any gene: 13. This CDR3 spans 16 amino acids. CDR3 sequence reads: CASSQTGDNEIGIQYF. Written as DNA, the CDR3 is TGTGCCAGCAGCCAGACAGGGGATAACGAAATAGGCATTCAGTACTTC.

This clonotype was found many times. The rearrangement joins TRBV3-1 to TRBJ1-4, with D unresolved. Germline lookup yields CDR1 LGHDT and CDR2 YNNKEL (reference sequence). The CDR3 is 15 residues long. V lost 4 bases and J 5 bases, leaving 14 bases between the germline ends. The CDR3 bases are TGTGCCAGCAGCCTCGAGGGCTGGATCAATGAAAAACTGTTTTTT. Its protein product is CASSLEGWINEKLFF.

This clonotype was observed a few times. A clone one base away is much larger, so this may be a read error. This chain connects TRBV6-1 to TRBJ1-4; D is possibly TRBD1 (6 bases). CDR3 length: 13 residues. Germline CDR1 MNHNS, CDR2 SASEGT. The germline V and J ends were trimmed by 8 bases and 8 bases, with 15 bases remaining between them. This CDR3 reads CASGQGFREKLFF. The CDR3 coding sequence is TGTGCCAGCGGCCAGGGGTTTCGCGAAAAACTGTTTTTT.

This clonotype was counted ten times or more. The V and J genes are TRBV5-1 and TRBJ2-7; TRBD2 matches at 11 bases. The length of the CDR3 is 15 residues. The germline gives CDR1 SGHRS, CDR2 YFSETQ. The junction had 3 bases not matched to a gene; V was cut back by 0 bases and J by 4 bases. CDR3: CASSLGTSGGYEQYF. The CDR3 DNA sequence: TGCGCCAGCAGCTTGGGTACTAGCGGGGGTTACGAGCAGTACTTC.

This clonotype was detected a few times. The chain combines TRBV5-6 with TRBJ2-4, with D perhaps TRBD2 (5 bases). Germline lookup yields CDR1 SGHDT and CDR2 YYEEEE. CDR3 size: 15 residues. Trimming pared 0 bases from V and 6 bases from J, leaving 13 bases between. CDR3 sequence (DNA): TGTGCCAGCAGCTTGGGTCCGGGGTTTCCAAACATTCAGTACTTC. Protein: CASSLGPGFPNIQYF.

This clonotype was seen ten or more times. The genes are TRBV30 and TRBJ2-2, with D maybe TRBD1 (5 bases). Germline CDR1 GTSNPN, CDR2 SVGIG (reference sequence). Trimming took off 4 bases at V and 1 base at J, with 7 bases between the two ends. The CDR3 has 13 amino acids. CDR3 amino acids: CAWNRKNTGELFF. The DNA for the CDR3 is TGTGCCTGGAACAGGAAGAACACCGGGGAGCTGTTTTTT.

This clonotype was observed many times. The rearrangement joins TRBV7-3 to TRBJ2-1; D gene ambiguous. The CDR3 is made up of 14 amino acids. CDR1 SGHTA and CDR2 FQGTGA come from the germline V gene. Trimming pared 2 bases from V and 0 bases from J, leaving 5 bases between. The CDR3 spells CASSLQPSYNEQFF. The CDR3 bases are TGTGCCAGCAGCTTACAACCCTCCTACAATGAGCAGTTCTTC. Based on the CDR3 plus reference TRBV7-3 and TRBJ2-1, the full variable domain is GAGVSQTPSNKVTEKGKYVELRCDPISGHTALYWYRQSLGQGPEFLIYFQGTGAADDSGLPNDRFFAVRPEGSVSTLKIQRTERGDSAVYLCASSLQPSYNEQFFGPGTRLTVL.